The 19 T cell receptor beta chains in this list originate from one sample, sequenced in a study of blood T cell repertoires in COVID-19. Profiled with immunoSEQ multiplex PCR; TCRdb holds only in-frame clones, not every one. The data show approximately 270,000 clones, about 90% seen once. Material for sequencing was PBMCs or T cells enriched from blood (not recorded which). The receptors were sampled from a woman younger than 45 with acute COVID-19.

This clone was recorded once. The chain uses TRBV7-9 and TRBJ2-7, with TRBD2 identical over 7 bases. V was pared by 5 bases and J by 5 bases, with 12 bases of the junction left unmatched. Germline V gene data show CDR1 as SEHNR and CDR2 as FQNEAQ (reference sequence). This CDR3 is 15 amino acids long. In DNA, the CDR3 is TGTGCCAGCAGCGACGGGACTACCATCGACGACGAGCAGTACTTC. This encodes CASSDGTTIDDEQYF. Full variable domain (rest looked up from reference TRBV7-9 and TRBJ2-7): DTGVSQNPRHKITKRGQNVTFRCDPISEHNRLYWYRQTLGQGPEFLTYFQNEAQLEKSRLLSDRFSAERPKGSFSTLEIQRTEQGDSAMYLCASSDGTTIDDEQYFGPGTRLTVT.

In this sample, this clone turned up a few times. The chain couples TRBV4-2 to TRBJ1-5; the match to TRBD1 covers 7 bases. J lost 1 base, V lost 1 base, and 16 bases had no gene match. The CDR3 runs to 20 residues. Looked up from germline, CDR1 is LGHNA and CDR2 is YNFKEQ. For the CDR3, the DNA is TGTGCCAGCAGCCAAGCGTACGGGCGCAGGGGGATAGAAAGCAATCAGCCCCAGCATTTT. Protein: CASSQAYGRRGIESNQPQHF.

CDR3 sequence reads: CASSKCRGEQYF. The CDR3 bases are TGTGCCAGCAGCAAGTGTAGGGGCGAGCAGTACTTC. The chain uses TRBV21-1 and TRBJ2-7; the table gives TRBD1 as D, unverified against the DNA. TRBV21-1 corresponds to a pseudogene. The CDR3 contains 12 residues.

This clone showed up just a few times. This chain joins TRBV4-2 and TRBJ2-7; 8 nucleotides align to TRBD2. The trim removed 1 base at V and 2 bases at J, leaving 7 bases unmatched. CDR3 length: 16 residues. Germline CDR1 LGHNA, CDR2 YNFKEQ. CDR3 region: CASSQGDSGNPYEQYF. CDR3 nucleotides: TGTGCCAGCAGCCAAGGGGATAGCGGGAACCCCTACGAGCAGTACTTC.

The count of this clone is one. The V and J genes are TRBV19 and TRBJ2-1, with 10 bases lining up with TRBD2. CDR3 length: 18 amino acids. Germline V gives CDR1 LNHDA, CDR2 SQIVND (reference sequence). The junction had 12 bases not matched to a gene; V was cut back by 3 bases and J by 4 bases. The CDR3 sequence: CASSILASGSFLYNEQFF. The DNA of the CDR3 is TGTGCCAGTAGTATCTTAGCTAGCGGGAGTTTCCTATACAATGAGCAGTTCTTC. Supplemented by reference TRBV19 and TRBJ2-1, the full variable domain reads DGGITQSPKYLFRKEGQNVTLSCEQNLNHDAMYWYRQDPGQGLRLIYYSQIVNDFQKGDIAEGYSVSREKKESFPLTVTSAQKNPTAFYLCASSILASGSFLYNEQFFGPGTRLTVL.

The chain recombines TRBV7-9 with TRBJ2-7; D perhaps matches TRBD1 (5 bases). Germline lookup yields CDR1 SEHNR and CDR2 FQNEAQ (reference sequence). With 5 bases removed from V and 2 bases from J, the gap between germline ends came to 16 bases. CDR3 length equals 15 residues. CDR3 DNA: TGTGCCAGCAGCCCACCCCTCGGACAAACCTACGAGCAGTACTTC. Translated, it gives CASSPPLGQTYEQYF.

The chain has TRBV3-1 (or the pseudogene TRBV3-2) and TRBJ1-6; D is ambiguous. This CDR3 has 15 residues. The germline CDR1 and CDR2 sequences are LGHDT and YNNKEL (reference sequence). V shed 1 base and J shed 3 bases, with 7 bases lying between them. The CDR3 reads CASSQGNSYNSPLHF. The CDR3 coding sequence is TGTGCCAGCAGCCAAGGCAACAGCTATAATTCACCCCTCCACTTT.

J is TRBJ2-3 and V is TRBV5-1, with a tentative D call TRBD2 (6 bases). The CDR3 length is 18 residues. CDR1 is SGHRS and CDR2 is YFSETQ in the germline V gene. Between the trimmed V and J ends, which lost 4 bases and 0 bases, there was a span of 21 bases. The CDR3 sequence: CASSPRDSTTSSTDTQYF. In DNA, the CDR3 is TGCGCCAGCAGCCCCCGGGACTCTACGACCTCTAGCACAGATACGCAGTATTTT.

The chain recombines TRBV5-1 with TRBJ2-7, with D perhaps TRBD1 (5 bases). Per the germline V gene, CDR1 is SGHRS and CDR2 is YFSETQ. Trimming took 0 bases from V and 6 from J, leaving 19 bases between them. This CDR3 has 16 amino acids. The DNA for the CDR3 is TGCGCCAGCAGCTTGGACCGAAGGGGCCCCATGGGCGAGCAGTACTTC. Translation: CASSLDRRGPMGEQYF. Based on the CDR3 plus reference TRBV5-1 and TRBJ2-7, the full variable domain is KAGVTQTPRYLIKTRGQQVTLSCSPISGHRSVSWYQQTPGQGLQFLFEYFSETQRNKGNFPGRFSGRQFSNSRSEMNVSTLELGDSALYLCASSLDRRGPMGEQYFGPGTRLTVT.

J is TRBJ2-6 and V is TRBV6-4, with D possibly being TRBD2 (5 bases). Germline CDR1 MRHNA, CDR2 SNTAGT. With 5 bases removed from V and 1 base from J, the gap between germline ends came to 12 bases. The length of the CDR3 is 16 residues. The CDR3 loop reads CASSPEGGSGANVLTF. The CDR3 DNA is TGTGCCAGCAGTCCCGAGGGTGGGTCTGGGGCCAACGTCCTGACTTTC.

V gene TRBV7-3 combines with J gene TRBJ2-1, with 13 positions matching TRBD2. Germline CDR1 is SGHTA and CDR2 is FQGTGA. V dropped 4 bases and J dropped 10; count of bases not matched to a gene: 10. The CDR3 loop spans 16 amino acids. CDR3 nucleotide sequence: TGTGCCAGCAGCTCACGGACTAGCGGGGGAGAACGGGAGCAGTTCTTC. Protein product: CASSSRTSGGEREQFF. Complete variable domain (other parts from reference TRBV7-3 and TRBJ2-1): GAGVSQTPSNKVTEKGKYVELRCDPISGHTALYWYRQSLGQGPEFLIYFQGTGAADDSGLPNDRFFAVRPEGSVSTLKIQRTERGDSAVYLCASSSRTSGGEREQFFGPGTRLTVL.

The chain links TRBV28 to TRBJ2-1, with 10 bases that match TRBD2. This CDR3 spans 15 amino acids. V lost 3 bases, J lost 6 bases, and 5 bases stayed unmatched. Per the germline V gene, CDR1 is MDHEN and CDR2 is SYDVKM. The CDR3 nucleotides are TGTGCCAGCAGTTTTCGACTAGCGGGTCCCAATGAGCAGTTCTTC. Its protein product is CASSFRLAGPNEQFF. Based on the CDR3 plus reference TRBV28 and TRBJ2-1, the full variable domain is DVKVTQSSRYLVKRTGEKVFLECVQDMDHENMFWYRQDPGLGLRLIYFSYDVKMKEKGDIPEGYSVSREKKERFSLILESASTNQTSMYLCASSFRLAGPNEQFFGPGTRLTVL.

About this clone itself: This CDR3 is also generated by other DNA sequences in the sample. The rearrangement uses TRBV28 and TRBJ2-3; D is unresolved. Between the trimmed V and J ends, which lost 5 bases and 6 bases, there was a span of 6 bases. Germline V gene lookup returns CDR1 MDHEN and CDR2 SYDVKM. This CDR3 has 11 amino acids. The chain's CDR3 is CASSPRDTQYF. CDR3 nucleotides: TGTGCCAGCAGTCCTAGGGATACGCAGTATTTT.

The V call is TRBV7-8, the J call TRBJ1-4, with 7 bases identical to TRBD1. CDR1 is SGHVS, CDR2 FQNEAQ, per germline. V was clipped by 5 bases and J by 3 bases; unmatched bases: 6. CDR3 size: 15 residues. This CDR3 reads CASSGHRGSNEKLFF. CDR3 bases: TGTGCCAGCAGCGGCCACAGGGGTTCTAATGAAAAACTGTTTTTT.

The gene calls are TRBV19 and TRBJ2-3; 8 bases line up with TRBD2. CDR1 and CDR2 (germline): LNHDA, SQIVND (reference sequence). The CDR3 extends over 15 amino acids. The trim removed 7 bases at V and 2 bases at J, leaving 8 bases unmatched. The CDR3 bases are TGTGCCAGTACCTGGGGCGGGAGGACCACAGATACGCAGTATTTT. Amino acids: CASTWGGRTTDTQYF. Full variable domain (remainder filled in from reference TRBV19 and TRBJ2-3): DGGITQSPKYLFRKEGQNVTLSCEQNLNHDAMYWYRQDPGQGLRLIYYSQIVNDFQKGDIAEGYSVSREKKESFPLTVTSAQKNPTAFYLCASTWGGRTTDTQYFGPGTRLTVL.

The chain has TRBV14 and TRBJ1-4; a weak D match, TRBD1 (6 bases). The CDR3 length is 15 residues. Germline CDR1 reads SGHDN; CDR2 reads FVKESK. Trimming shortened V by 4 bases and J by 2 bases, and 11 bases separated the two germline ends. The CDR3 nucleotides read TGTGCCAGCAGCCCGCGGGGGGGCACTAATGAAAAACTGTTTTTT. Its translation is CASSPRGGTNEKLFF.

This chain links TRBV28 with TRBJ1-4, with D perhaps TRBD1 (6 bases). The CDR3 spans 16 residues. Germline-derived CDR1 and CDR2 are MDHEN and SYDVKM. Trimming took 7 bases from V and 11 from J, leaving 26 bases between them. In nucleotides, the CDR3 is TGTGCCAGCATCCCCGCCGGGGGGCCCCTTCCTGGGAAACTGTTTTTT. Residues: CASIPAGGPLPGKLFF.

The rearrangement links TRBV28 to TRBJ2-7, with D possibly matching TRBD1 (5 bases). Germline values: CDR1 MDHEN, CDR2 SYDVKM. There are 14 residues in the CDR3. Trimming pared 9 bases from V and 5 bases from J, leaving 20 bases between. CDR3 amino acids: CASTLGQGMDEQYF. The CDR3 nucleotides are TGTGCCAGTACTTTAGGACAAGGGATGGACGAGCAGTACTTC.

The chain links TRBV3-1 (or the pseudogene TRBV3-2) to TRBJ2-1; possible D gene TRBD2, 6 bases. CDR3 length: 16 residues. The ends were cut back, 1 base at V and 3 bases at J, with 13 bases in the middle. Per germline, CDR1 LGHDT and CDR2 YNNKEL (reference sequence). The CDR3 sequence: CASSQVPGVGYNEQFF. CDR3 bases: TGTGCCAGCAGCCAAGTCCCGGGAGTCGGCTACAATGAGCAGTTCTTC.